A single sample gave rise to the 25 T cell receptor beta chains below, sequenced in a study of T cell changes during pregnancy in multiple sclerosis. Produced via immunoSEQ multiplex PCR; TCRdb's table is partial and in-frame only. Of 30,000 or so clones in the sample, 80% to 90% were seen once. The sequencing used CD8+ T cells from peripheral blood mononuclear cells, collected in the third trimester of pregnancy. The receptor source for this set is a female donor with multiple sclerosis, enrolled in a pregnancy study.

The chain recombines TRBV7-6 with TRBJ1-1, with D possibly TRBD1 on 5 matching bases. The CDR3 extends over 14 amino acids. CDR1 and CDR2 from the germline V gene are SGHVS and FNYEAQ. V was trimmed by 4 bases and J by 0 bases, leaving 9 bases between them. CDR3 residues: CASSSSGVNTEAFF. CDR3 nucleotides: TGTGCCAGCAGCTCCTCGGGGGTGAACACTGAAGCTTTCTTT.

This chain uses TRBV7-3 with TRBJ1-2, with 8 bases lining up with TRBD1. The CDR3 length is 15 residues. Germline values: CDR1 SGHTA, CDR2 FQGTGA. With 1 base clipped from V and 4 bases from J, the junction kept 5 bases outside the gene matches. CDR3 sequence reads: CASSLKGQGVYGYTF. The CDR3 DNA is TGTGCCAGCAGCTTAAAAGGACAGGGTGTCTATGGCTACACCTTC.

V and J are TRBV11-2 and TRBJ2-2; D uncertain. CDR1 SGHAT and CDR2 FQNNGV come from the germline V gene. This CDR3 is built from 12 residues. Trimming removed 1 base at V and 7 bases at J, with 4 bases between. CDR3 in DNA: TGTGCCAGCAGCTTAGGGAGCGGGGAGCTGTTTTTT. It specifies CASSLGSGELFF.

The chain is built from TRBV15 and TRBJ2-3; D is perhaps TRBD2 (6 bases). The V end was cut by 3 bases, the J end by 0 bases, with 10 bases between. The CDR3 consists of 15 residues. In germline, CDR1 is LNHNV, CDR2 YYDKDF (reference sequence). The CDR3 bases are TGTGCCACCAGCAGTGGTGGGGGGAGCACAGATACGCAGTATTTT. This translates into CATSSGGGSTDTQYF.

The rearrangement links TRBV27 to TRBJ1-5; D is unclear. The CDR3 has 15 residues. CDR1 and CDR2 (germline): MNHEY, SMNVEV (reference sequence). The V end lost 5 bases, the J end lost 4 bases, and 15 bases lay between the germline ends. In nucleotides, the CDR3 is TGTGCCAGCAGTCCGACCGGGTCCAAAAATCAGCCCCAGCATTTT. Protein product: CASSPTGSKNQPQHF.

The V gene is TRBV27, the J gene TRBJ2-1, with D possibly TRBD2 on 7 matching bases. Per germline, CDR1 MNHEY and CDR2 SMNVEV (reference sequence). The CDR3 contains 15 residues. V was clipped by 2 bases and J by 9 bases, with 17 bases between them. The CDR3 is CASSLRQRAGAEQFF. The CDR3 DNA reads TGTGCCAGCAGTTTACGACAGAGGGCGGGGGCTGAGCAGTTCTTC.

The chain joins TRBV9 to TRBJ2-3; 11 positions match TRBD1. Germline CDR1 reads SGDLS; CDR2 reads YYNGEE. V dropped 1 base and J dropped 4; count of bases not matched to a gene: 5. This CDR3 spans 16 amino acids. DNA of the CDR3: TGTGCCAGCAGCGTATTCGGACAGGGGGCCTCAGATACGCAGTATTTT. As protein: CASSVFGQGASDTQYF.

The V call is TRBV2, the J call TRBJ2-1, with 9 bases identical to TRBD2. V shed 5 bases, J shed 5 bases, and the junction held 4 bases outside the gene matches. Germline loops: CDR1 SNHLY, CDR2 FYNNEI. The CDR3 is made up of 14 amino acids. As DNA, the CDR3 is TGTGCCAGCAGTAGCGGGAGGAAGCACAATGAGCAGTTCTTC. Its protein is CASSSGRKHNEQFF.

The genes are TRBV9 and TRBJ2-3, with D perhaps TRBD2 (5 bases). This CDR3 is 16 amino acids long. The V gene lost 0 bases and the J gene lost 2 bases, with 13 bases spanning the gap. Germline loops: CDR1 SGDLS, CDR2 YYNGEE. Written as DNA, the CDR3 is TGTGCCAGCAGCGTAGGAGCGGCCTTACTCACAGATACGCAGTATTTT. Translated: CASSVGAALLTDTQYF.

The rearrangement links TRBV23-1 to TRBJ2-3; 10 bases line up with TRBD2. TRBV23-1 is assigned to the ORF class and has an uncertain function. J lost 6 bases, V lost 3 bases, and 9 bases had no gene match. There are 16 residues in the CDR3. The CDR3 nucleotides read TGCGCCAGCAGTCACCGCGGACTAGCGGTAGGGGATACGCAGTATTTT. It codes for CASSHRGLAVGDTQYF.

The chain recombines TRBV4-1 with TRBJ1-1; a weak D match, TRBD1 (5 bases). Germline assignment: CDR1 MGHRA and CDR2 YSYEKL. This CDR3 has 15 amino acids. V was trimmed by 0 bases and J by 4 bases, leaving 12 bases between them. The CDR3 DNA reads TGCGCCAGCAGCCAAGATAACCAGGGCCGCACTGAAGCTTTCTTT. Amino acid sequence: CASSQDNQGRTEAFF.

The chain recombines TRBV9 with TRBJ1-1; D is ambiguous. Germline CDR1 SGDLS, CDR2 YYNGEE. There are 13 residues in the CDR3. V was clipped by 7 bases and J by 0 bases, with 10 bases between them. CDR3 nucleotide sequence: TGTGCCAGCCAGGCCAGCATGAACACTGAAGCTTTCTTT. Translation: CASQASMNTEAFF. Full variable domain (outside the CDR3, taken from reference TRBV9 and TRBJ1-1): DSGVTQTPKHLITATGQRVTLRCSPRSGDLSVYWYQQSLDQGLQFLIQYYNGEERAKGNILERFSAQQFPDLHSELNLSSLELGDSALYFCASQASMNTEAFFGQGTRLTVV.

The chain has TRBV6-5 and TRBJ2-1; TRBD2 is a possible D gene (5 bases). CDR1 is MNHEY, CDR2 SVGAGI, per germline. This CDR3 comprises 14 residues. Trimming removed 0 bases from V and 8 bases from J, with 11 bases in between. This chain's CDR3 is CASSYSLASDEQFF. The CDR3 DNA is TGTGCCAGCAGTTACTCTCTAGCCAGCGATGAGCAGTTCTTC.

CDR3 nucleotides: TGTGCCAGCAGCTTATGGGGGCGCGAGCAGTACTTC. Translation gives CASSLWGREQYF. The V call is TRBV7-8, the J call TRBJ2-7; possible D gene TRBD1, 6 bases. The CDR3 has 12 residues. V lost 2 bases and J 6 bases, leaving 8 bases between the germline ends. Germline-derived CDR1 and CDR2 are SGHVS and FQNEAQ.

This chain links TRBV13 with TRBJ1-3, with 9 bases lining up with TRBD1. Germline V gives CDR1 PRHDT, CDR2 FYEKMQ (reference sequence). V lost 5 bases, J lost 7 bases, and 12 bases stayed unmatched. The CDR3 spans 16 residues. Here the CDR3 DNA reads TGTGCCAGCAGCCTCCCCGGGACAGGGTTCGGGAACACCATATATTTT. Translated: CASSLPGTGFGNTIYF.

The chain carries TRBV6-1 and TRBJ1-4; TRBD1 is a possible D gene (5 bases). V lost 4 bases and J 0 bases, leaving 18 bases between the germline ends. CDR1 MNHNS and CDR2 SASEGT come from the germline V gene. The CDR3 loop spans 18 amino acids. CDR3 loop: CASSGTPFPWATNEKLFF. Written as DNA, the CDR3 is TGTGCCAGCAGTGGGACACCCTTTCCCTGGGCAACTAATGAAAAACTGTTTTTT.

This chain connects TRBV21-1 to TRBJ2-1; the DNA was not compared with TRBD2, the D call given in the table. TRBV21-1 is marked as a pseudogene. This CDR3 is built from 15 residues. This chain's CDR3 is CASSTGLAAYNEQFF. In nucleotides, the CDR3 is TGTGCCAGCAGCACAGGACTAGCGGCCTACAATGAGCAGTTCTTC.

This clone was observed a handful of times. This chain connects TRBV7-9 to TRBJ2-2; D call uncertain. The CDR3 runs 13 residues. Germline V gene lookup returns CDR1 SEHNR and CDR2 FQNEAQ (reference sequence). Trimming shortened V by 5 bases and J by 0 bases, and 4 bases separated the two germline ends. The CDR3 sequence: CASSQTNTGELFF. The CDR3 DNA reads TGTGCCAGCAGCCAAACGAACACCGGGGAGCTGTTTTTT.

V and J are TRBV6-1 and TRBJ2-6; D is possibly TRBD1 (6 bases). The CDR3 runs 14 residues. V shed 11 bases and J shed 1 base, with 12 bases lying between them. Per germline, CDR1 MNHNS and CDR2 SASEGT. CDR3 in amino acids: CAGTQGSGANVLTF. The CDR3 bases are TGTGCCGGCACACAGGGTTCTGGGGCCAACGTCCTGACTTTC.

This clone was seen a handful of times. The CDR3 loop is CASSLAGGVNYEQYF. CDR3 sequence (DNA): TGTGCCAGCAGTCTAGCGGGGGGGGTCAACTACGAGCAGTACTTC. The rearrangement links TRBV7-6 to TRBJ2-7, with 12 bases lining up with TRBD2. CDR1 and CDR2 from the germline V gene are SGHVS and FNYEAQ. CDR3 length: 15 amino acids. V shed 6 bases and J 3 bases; nucleotides not matched to a gene: 6. Variable domain in full (rest from reference TRBV7-6 and TRBJ2-7): GAGVSQSPRYKVTKRGQDVALRCDPISGHVSLYWYRQALGQGPEFLTYFNYEAQQDKSGLPNDRFSAERPEGSISTLTIQRTEQRDSAMYRCASSLAGGVNYEQYFGPGTRLTVT.

In DNA, the CDR3 is TGTGCCAGCAGCTTGGACGGGGAGGGAGTGGACACTGAAGCTTTCTTT. It specifies CASSLDGEGVDTEAFF. V and J are TRBV7-6 and TRBJ1-1; D unclear. V lost 3 bases, J lost 3 bases, and 17 bases lay in between. The germline V gene encodes CDR1 SGHVS and CDR2 FNYEAQ. This CDR3 has 16 residues.

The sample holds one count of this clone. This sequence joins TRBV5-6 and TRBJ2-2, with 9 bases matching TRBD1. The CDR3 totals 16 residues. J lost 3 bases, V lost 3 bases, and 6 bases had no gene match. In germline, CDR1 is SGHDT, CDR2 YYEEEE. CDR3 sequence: CASSYRDRDDTGELFF. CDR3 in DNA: TGTGCCAGCAGCTACCGGGACAGGGACGACACCGGGGAGCTGTTTTTT. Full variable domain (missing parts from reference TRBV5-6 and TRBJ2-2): DAGVTQSPTHLIKTRGQQVTLRCSPKSGHDTVSWYQQALGQGPQFIFQYYEEEERQRGNFPDRFSGHQFPNYSSELNVNALLLGDSALYLCASSYRDRDDTGELFFGEGSRLTVL.

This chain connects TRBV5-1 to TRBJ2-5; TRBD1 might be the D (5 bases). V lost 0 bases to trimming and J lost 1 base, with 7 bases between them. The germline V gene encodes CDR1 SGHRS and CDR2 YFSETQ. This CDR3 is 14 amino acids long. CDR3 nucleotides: TGCGCCAGCAGCTTGGATACAGGCCAAGAGACCCAGTACTTC. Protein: CASSLDTGQETQYF.

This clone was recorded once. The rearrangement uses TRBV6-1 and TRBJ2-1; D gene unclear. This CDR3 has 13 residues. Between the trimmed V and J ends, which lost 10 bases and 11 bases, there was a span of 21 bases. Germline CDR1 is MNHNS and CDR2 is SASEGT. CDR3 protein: CATTSPNEPKQFF. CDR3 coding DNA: TGTGCCACCACGTCCCCAAATGAACCTAAGCAGTTCTTC.

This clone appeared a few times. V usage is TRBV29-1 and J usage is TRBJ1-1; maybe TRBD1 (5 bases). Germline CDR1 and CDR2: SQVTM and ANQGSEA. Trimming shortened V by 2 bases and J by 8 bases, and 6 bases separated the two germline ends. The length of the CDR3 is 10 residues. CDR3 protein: CSVEYREAFF. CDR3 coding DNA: TGCAGCGTTGAATACAGGGAAGCTTTCTTT.